This passage covers 5 T cell receptor beta chains from one sample sequenced in a study of T cell changes during pregnancy in multiple sclerosis. The method was immunoSEQ multiplex PCR; TCRdb's version includes in-frame clones alone and lacks a portion of them. The data show 50,000 or so clones, roughly 92% seen once. Sample: CD4+ T cells from peripheral blood mononuclear cells, taken in the second trimester of pregnancy. The source of these receptors is a female donor with multiple sclerosis, enrolled in a pregnancy study.

The chain has TRBV5-8 and TRBJ1-5; D is perhaps TRBD1 (6 bases). This CDR3 is built from 15 residues. Trimming took 3 bases from V and 2 from J, leaving 12 bases between them. CDR1 and CDR2 from the germline V gene are SGHTS and YDEGEE. The CDR3 coding sequence is TGTGCCAGCAGCTCACAGGGTTATGGCAATCAGCCCCAGCATTTT. It is translated as CASSSQGYGNQPQHF.

This rearrangement joins TRBV27 to TRBJ1-5, with D unresolved. Trimming took 5 bases from V and 7 from J, leaving 18 bases between them. CDR1 is MNHEY, CDR2 SMNVEV, per germline (reference sequence). This CDR3 region has 15 residues. The chain's CDR3 is CASSLTDGRRQPQHF. DNA for the CDR3: TGTGCCAGCAGTCTGACGGACGGGAGGAGGCAGCCCCAGCATTTT.

In the case of this clone: Germline and junction disagree at one end, which may indicate a read error. Other nucleotide sequences from this sample produce the same CDR3. V and J are TRBV30 and TRBJ2-7, with 13 bases aligning to TRBD2. The germline CDR1 and CDR2 sequences are GTSNPN and SVGIG (reference sequence). The length of the CDR3 is 15 residues. CDR3 coding DNA: TGTGCCTGGAGTAAGGGACTAGCGGGGCCCTACGAGCAGTATTTC. Amino acids: CAWSKGLAGPYEQYF.

The CDR3 region has the DNA TGTGCCAGCAGAGTTTCACGGACAGGCCCGAACACCGGGGAGCTGTTTTTT. Translated, it gives CASRVSRTGPNTGELFF. J is TRBJ2-2 and V is TRBV25-1, with TRBD1 identical over 7 bases. Trimming took 6 bases from V and 0 from J; bases not matched to a gene: 10. The length of the CDR3 is 17 residues. The germline V gene encodes CDR1 MGHDK and CDR2 SYGVNS.

J is TRBJ1-1 and V is TRBV5-6; D uncertain. Germline V gene sequence: CDR1 SGHDT, CDR2 YYEEEE. With 6 bases removed from V and 1 base from J, the gap between germline ends came to 19 bases. The CDR3 has 16 residues. The chain's CDR3 is CASISGISRGNTEAFF. The CDR3 nucleotides are TGTGCCAGCATCTCGGGGATTTCCCGGGGGAACACTGAAGCTTTCTTT. The full variable domain, its missing parts supplied by reference TRBV5-6 and TRBJ1-1, is DAGVTQSPTHLIKTRGQQVTLRCSPKSGHDTVSWYQQALGQGPQFIFQYYEEEERQRGNFPDRFSGHQFPNYSSELNVNALLLGDSALYLCASISGISRGNTEAFFGQGTRLTVV.